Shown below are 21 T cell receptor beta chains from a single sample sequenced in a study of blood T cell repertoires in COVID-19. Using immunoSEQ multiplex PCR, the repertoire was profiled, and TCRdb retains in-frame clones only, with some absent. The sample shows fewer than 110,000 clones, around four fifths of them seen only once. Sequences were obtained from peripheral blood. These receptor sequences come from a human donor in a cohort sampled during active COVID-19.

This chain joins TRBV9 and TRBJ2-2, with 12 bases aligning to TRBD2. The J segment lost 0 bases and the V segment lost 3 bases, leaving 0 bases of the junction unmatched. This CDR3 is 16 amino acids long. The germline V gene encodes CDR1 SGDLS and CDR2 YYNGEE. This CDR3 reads CASSGLAGANTGELFF. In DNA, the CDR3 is TGTGCCAGCAGCGGACTAGCGGGGGCGAACACCGGGGAGCTGTTTTTT.

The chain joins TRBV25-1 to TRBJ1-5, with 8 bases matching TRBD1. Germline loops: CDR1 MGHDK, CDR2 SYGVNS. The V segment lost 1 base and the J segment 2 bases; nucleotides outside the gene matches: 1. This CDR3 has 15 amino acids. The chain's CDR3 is CASSESGQGNQPQHF. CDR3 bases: TGTGCCAGCAGTGAATCGGGACAGGGCAATCAGCCCCAGCATTTT. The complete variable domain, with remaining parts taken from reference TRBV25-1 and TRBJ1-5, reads EADIYQTPRYLVIGTGKKITLECSQTMGHDKMYWYQQDPGMELHLIHYSYGVNSTEKGDLSSESTVSRIRTEHFPLTLESARPSHTSQYLCASSESGQGNQPQHFGDGTRLSIL.

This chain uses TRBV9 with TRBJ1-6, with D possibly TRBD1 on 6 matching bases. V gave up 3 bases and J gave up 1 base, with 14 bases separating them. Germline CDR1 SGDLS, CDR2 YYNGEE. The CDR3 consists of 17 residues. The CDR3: CASSATGSGSYNSPLHF. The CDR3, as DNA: TGTGCCAGCAGCGCCACAGGGTCGGGGTCCTATAATTCACCCCTCCACTTT.

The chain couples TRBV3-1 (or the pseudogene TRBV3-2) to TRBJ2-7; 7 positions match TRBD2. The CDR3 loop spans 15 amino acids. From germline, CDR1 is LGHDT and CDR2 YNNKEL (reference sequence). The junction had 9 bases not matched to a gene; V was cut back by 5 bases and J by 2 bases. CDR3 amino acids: CASSDILAPTYEQYF. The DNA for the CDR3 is TGTGCCAGCAGCGATATACTAGCGCCCACCTACGAGCAGTACTTC.

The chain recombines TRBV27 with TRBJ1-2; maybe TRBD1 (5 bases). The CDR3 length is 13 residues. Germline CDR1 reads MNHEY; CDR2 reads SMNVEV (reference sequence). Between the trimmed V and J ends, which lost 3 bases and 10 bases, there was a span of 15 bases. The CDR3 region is CASSFIFGGVYTF. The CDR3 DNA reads TGTGCCAGCAGTTTTATCTTCGGGGGGGTCTACACCTTC.

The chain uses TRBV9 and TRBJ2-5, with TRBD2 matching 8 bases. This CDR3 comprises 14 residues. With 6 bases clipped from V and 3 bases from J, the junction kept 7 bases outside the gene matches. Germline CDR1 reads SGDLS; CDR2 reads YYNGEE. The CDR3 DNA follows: TGTGCCAGCAATCGGGGGGGCCCGGAAGAGACCCAGTACTTC. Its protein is CASNRGGPEETQYF.

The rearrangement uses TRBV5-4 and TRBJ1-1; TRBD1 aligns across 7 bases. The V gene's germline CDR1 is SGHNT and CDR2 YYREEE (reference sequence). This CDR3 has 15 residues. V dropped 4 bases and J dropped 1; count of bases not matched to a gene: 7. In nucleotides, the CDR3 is TGTGCCAGCAGCCGTCGACAGGGCTCGAACACTGAAGCTTTCTTT. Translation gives CASSRRQGSNTEAFF.

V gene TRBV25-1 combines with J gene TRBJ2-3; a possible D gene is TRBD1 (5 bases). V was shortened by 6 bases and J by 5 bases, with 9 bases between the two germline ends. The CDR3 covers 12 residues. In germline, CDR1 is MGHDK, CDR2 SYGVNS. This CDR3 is CASRNQGDTQYF. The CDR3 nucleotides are TGTGCCAGCAGAAACCAGGGAGATACGCAGTATTTT.

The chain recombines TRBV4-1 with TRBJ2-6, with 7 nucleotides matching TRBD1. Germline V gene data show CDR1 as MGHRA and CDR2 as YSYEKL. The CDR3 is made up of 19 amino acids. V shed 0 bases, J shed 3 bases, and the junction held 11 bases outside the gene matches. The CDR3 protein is CASSQERLAGGIGANVLTF. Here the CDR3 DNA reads TGCGCCAGCAGCCAAGAAAGGCTGGCAGGGGGTATTGGGGCCAACGTCCTGACTTTC.

CDR3 protein: CASSLVGQGATEAFF. The CDR3 DNA reads TGCGCCAGCAGCTTGGTGGGACAGGGAGCCACTGAAGCTTTCTTT. The chain employs TRBV5-1 and TRBJ1-1; TRBD1 matches 9 bases. V lost 0 bases to trimming and J lost 4 bases; unmatched junction nucleotides: 4. The CDR3 is 15 residues long. CDR1 SGHRS and CDR2 YFSETQ come from the germline V gene.

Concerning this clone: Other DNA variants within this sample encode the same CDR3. For the CDR3, the DNA is TGTGCCAGCAGCCAAGGACAGGCTAACTATGGCTACACCTTC. Its translation is CASSQGQANYGYTF. The rearrangement uses TRBV3-1 (or the pseudogene TRBV3-2) and TRBJ1-2; D is possibly TRBD1 (6 bases). Germline loops: CDR1 LGHDT, CDR2 YNNKEL (reference sequence). V was cut by 1 base and J by 0 bases, with 6 bases left in between. The CDR3 is 14 amino acids.

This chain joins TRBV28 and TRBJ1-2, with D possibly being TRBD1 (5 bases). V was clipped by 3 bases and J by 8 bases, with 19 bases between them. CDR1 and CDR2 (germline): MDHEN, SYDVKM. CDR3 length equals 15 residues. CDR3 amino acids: CASSLVLGLTEGYTF. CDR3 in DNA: TGTGCCAGCAGTTTGGTACTTGGTTTGACAGAGGGCTACACCTTC.

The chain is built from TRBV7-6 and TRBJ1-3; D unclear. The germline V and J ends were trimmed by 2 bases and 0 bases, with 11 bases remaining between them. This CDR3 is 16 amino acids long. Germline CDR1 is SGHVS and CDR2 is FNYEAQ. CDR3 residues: CASSLSLAVSGNTIYF. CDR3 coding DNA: TGTGCCAGCAGCTTAAGTCTGGCAGTCTCTGGAAACACCATATATTTT.

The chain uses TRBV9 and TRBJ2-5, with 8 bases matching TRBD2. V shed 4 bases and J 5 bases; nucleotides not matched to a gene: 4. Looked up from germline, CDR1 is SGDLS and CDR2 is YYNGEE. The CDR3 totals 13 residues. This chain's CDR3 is CASSQASGETQYF. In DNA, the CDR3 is TGTGCCAGCAGCCAAGCTAGCGGGGAGACCCAGTACTTC.

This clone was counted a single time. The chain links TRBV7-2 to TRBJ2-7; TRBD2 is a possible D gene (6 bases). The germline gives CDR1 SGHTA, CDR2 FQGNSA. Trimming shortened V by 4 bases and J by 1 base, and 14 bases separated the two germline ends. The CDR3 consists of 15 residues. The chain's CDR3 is CASSSKVGGSYEQYF. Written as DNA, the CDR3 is TGTGCCAGCAGCTCCAAGGTGGGGGGTTCCTACGAGCAGTACTTC. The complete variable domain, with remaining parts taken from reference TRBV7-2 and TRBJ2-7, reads GAGVSQSPSNKVTEKGKDVELRCDPISGHTALYWYRQSLGQGLEFLIYFQGNSAPDKSGLPSDRFSAERTGGSVSTLTIQRTQQEDSAVYLCASSSKVGGSYEQYFGPGTRLTVT.

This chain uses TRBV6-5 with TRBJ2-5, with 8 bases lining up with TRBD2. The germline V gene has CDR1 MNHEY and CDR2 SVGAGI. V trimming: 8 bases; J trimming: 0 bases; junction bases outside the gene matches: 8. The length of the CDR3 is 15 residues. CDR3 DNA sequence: TGTGCCAGCTCGGCGGGGGGTTTCTACCAAGAGACCCAGTACTTC. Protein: CASSAGGFYQETQYF.

Here the CDR3 reads CASTIWGQGQNSPLHF. DNA for the CDR3: TGTGCCAGTACCATATGGGGGCAGGGACAGAATTCACCCCTCCACTTT. The rearrangement uses TRBV19 and TRBJ1-6, with 7 positions matching TRBD1. The ends lost 7 bases at V and 7 bases at J; junction bases unmatched: 13. This CDR3 spans 16 amino acids. Germline V gives CDR1 LNHDA, CDR2 SQIVND (reference sequence).

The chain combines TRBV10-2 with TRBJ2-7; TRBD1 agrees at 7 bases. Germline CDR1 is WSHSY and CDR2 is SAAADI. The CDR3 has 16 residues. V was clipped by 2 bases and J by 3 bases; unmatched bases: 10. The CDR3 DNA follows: TGCGCCAGCAGTGAGCCGCAGGGGGTGACAGACTACGAGCAGTACTTC. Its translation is CASSEPQGVTDYEQYF.

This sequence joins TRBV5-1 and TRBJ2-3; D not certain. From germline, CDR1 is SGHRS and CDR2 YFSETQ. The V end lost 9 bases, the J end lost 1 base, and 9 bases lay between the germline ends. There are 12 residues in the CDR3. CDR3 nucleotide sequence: TGCGCCACTTCCCAGGGCACAGATACGCAGTATTTT. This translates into CATSQGTDTQYF.

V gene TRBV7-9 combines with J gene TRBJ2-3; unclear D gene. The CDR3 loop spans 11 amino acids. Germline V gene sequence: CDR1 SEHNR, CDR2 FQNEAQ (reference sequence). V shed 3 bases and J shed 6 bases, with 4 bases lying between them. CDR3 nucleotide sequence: TGTGCCAGCAGCTTCGCGGATACGCAGTATTTT. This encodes CASSFADTQYF.

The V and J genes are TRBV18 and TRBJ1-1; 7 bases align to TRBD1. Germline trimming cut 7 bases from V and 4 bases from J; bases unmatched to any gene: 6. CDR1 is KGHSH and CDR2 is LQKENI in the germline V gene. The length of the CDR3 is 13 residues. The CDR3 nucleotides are TGTGCCAGCTGCCCGACAGGGAGCACTGAAGCTTTCTTT. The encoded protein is CASCPTGSTEAFF.